The rows below give T cell receptor beta chains drawn from one sample of a study of T cell clones after liver transplantation. TCRdb keeps only in-frame clones here, not all; method: immunoSEQ multiplex PCR. This table has about 45,000 clones, 86% appearing once. Material: CD4+ T cells from blood, obtained 24 months after liver transplant. The origin of the receptors is a human patient who received a liver transplant. These T cells may partly come from the graft donor. CDR3s include the opening cysteine and the closing phenylalanine or tryptophan. A D gene is named only where the DNA matches it firmly. Clone size is stated in some rows and not others, as once, few, many or a class when expanded.

D gene: .; clone size: .; V gene: TRBV28; J gene: TRBJ2-5; CDR3 protein: CASLTGLGETQYF; CDR3 DNA: TGTGCCAGCCTTACCGGGCTAGGGGAGACCCAGTACTTC
D gene: .; clone size: .; V gene: TRBV2; J gene: TRBJ2-1; CDR3 protein: CASSEVTGTYNEQFF; CDR3 DNA: TGTGCCAGCAGCGAAGTTACCGGGACCTACAATGAGCAGTTCTTC
D gene: .; clone size: .; V gene: TRBV5-1; J gene: TRBJ1-6; CDR3 protein: CASSLEYSQGNSPLHF; CDR3 DNA: TGCGCCAGCAGCTTGGAATACTCCCAGGGGAATTCACCCCTCCACTTT
D gene: .; clone size: .; V gene: TRBV5-1; J gene: TRBJ2-5; CDR3 protein: CASSFRDLEYF; CDR3 DNA: TGCGCCAGCAGCTTCCGGGACCTCGAGTACTTC
D gene: TRBD1; clone size: .; V gene: TRBV4-1; J gene: TRBJ1-2; CDR3 protein: CASSRNNRGRGDYGYTF; CDR3 DNA: TGCGCCAGCAGCCGAAACAACAGGGGGCGCGGCGACTATGGCTACACCTTC
D gene: .; clone size: .; V gene: TRBV5-1; J gene: TRBJ1-5; CDR3 protein: CASNGGRGMAIGQPQHF; CDR3 DNA: TGCGCCAGCAACGGGGGCAGGGGCATGGCGATTGGTCAGCCCCAGCATTTT
D gene: TRBD2; clone size: .; V gene: TRBV5-1; J gene: TRBJ2-1; CDR3 protein: CASSSLPLLAGEYNEQFF; CDR3 DNA: TGCGCCAGCAGCTCGCTCCCCCTACTAGCGGGGGAGTACAATGAGCAGTTCTTC
D gene: TRBD1; clone size: .; V gene: TRBV7-9; J gene: TRBJ2-7; CDR3 protein: CASSVPQGASEQYF; CDR3 DNA: TGTGCCAGCAGCGTCCCACAGGGGGCTAGCGAGCAGTACTTC
D gene: .; clone size: .; V gene: TRBV28; J gene: TRBJ2-1; CDR3 protein: CASSLYEQFF; CDR3 DNA: TGTGCCAGCAGTTTATATGAGCAGTTCTTC
D gene: TRBD1; clone size: once; V gene: TRBV11-1; J gene: TRBJ2-7; CDR3 protein: CASMETGGYYEQYF; CDR3 DNA: TGTGCCAGTATGGAGACAGGGGGCTACTACGAGCAGTACTTC
D gene: TRBD1; clone size: .; V gene: TRBV7-9; J gene: TRBJ2-2; CDR3 protein: CASNTGGLGTGELFF; CDR3 DNA: TGTGCCAGCAACACAGGGGGGCTGGGCACCGGGGAGCTGTTTTTT
D gene: .; clone size: .; V gene: TRBV21-1; J gene: TRBJ1-1; CDR3 protein: CASSQRWLNTEAFF; CDR3 DNA: TGTGCCAGCAGCCAAAGGTGGCTGAACACTGAAGCTTTCTTT
D gene: .; clone size: .; V gene: TRBV7-9; J gene: TRBJ1-2; CDR3 protein: CASSFNREGYTF; CDR3 DNA: TGTGCCAGCAGTTTCAACAGGGAGGGCTACACCTTC
D gene: .; clone size: once; V gene: TRBV5-1; J gene: TRBJ2-1; CDR3 protein: CASSLDRVNEQFF; CDR3 DNA: TGCGCCAGCAGCTTGGACAGGGTCAATGAGCAGTTCTTC
D gene: TRBD2; clone size: .; V gene: TRBV5-1; J gene: TRBJ2-1; CDR3 protein: CASSPSSGGSSYNEQFF; CDR3 DNA: TGCGCCAGCAGCCCCTCTAGCGGGGGGAGCTCCTACAATGAGCAGTTCTTC
D gene: TRBD1; clone size: .; V gene: TRBV7-2; J gene: TRBJ1-3; CDR3 protein: CASSLGMDRGTRGNTIYF; CDR3 DNA: TGTGCCAGCAGCTTAGGGATGGACAGGGGGACAAGAGGAAACACCATATATTTT
D gene: TRBD2; clone size: .; V gene: TRBV5-1; J gene: TRBJ2-5; CDR3 protein: CATKRSGGSATMETQYF; CDR3 DNA: TGCGCCACCAAACGATCGGGCGGGAGTGCTACGATGGAGACCCAGTACTTC
D gene: TRBD1; clone size: .; V gene: TRBV7-2; J gene: TRBJ1-1; CDR3 protein: CASSSTGSESTEAFF; CDR3 DNA: TGTGCCAGCAGCTCGACAGGGAGTGAAAGCACTGAAGCTTTCTTT
D gene: .; clone size: once; V gene: TRBV2; J gene: TRBJ1-2; CDR3 protein: CASRTRGANNYGYTF; CDR3 DNA: TGTGCCAGCAGGACGCGGGGGGCAAATAACTATGGCTACACCTTC
D gene: .; clone size: .; V gene: TRBV6-5; J gene: TRBJ2-7; CDR3 protein: CASSYLREQYF; CDR3 DNA: TGTGCCAGCAGTTACTTACGGGAGCAGTACTTC
D gene: TRBD2; clone size: few; V gene: TRBV7-9; J gene: TRBJ2-5; CDR3 protein: CASSPAGGLVETQYF; CDR3 DNA: TGTGCCAGCAGCCCCGCGGGGGGGCTCGTAGAGACCCAGTACTTC
D gene: .; clone size: .; V gene: TRBV28; J gene: TRBJ1-1; CDR3 protein: CASSLHPVNTEAFF; CDR3 DNA: TGTGCCAGCAGTTTACATCCAGTGAACACTGAAGCTTTCTTT
D gene: .; clone size: .; V gene: TRBV2; J gene: TRBJ2-7; CDR3 protein: CASSDNPSTEQYF; CDR3 DNA: TGTGCCAGCAGTGACAATCCGTCCACCGAGCAGTACTTC
D gene: TRBD1; clone size: .; V gene: TRBV4-2; J gene: TRBJ1-2; CDR3 protein: CASSKDGGQGTHYGYTF; CDR3 DNA: TGTGCCAGCAGCAAAGACGGGGGACAGGGGACCCACTATGGCTACACCTTC
D gene: .; clone size: .; V gene: TRBV18; J gene: TRBJ1-1; CDR3 protein: CASSPQGSNTEAFF; CDR3 DNA: TGTGCCAGCTCACCACAGGGCTCGAACACTGAAGCTTTCTTT
D gene: TRBD2; clone size: .; V gene: TRBV7-2; J gene: TRBJ2-1; CDR3 protein: CASSQTSGGTYKNNEQFF; CDR3 DNA: TGTGCCAGCAGCCAGACTAGCGGGGGGACCTACAAAAACAATGAGCAGTTCTTC
D gene: .; clone size: .; V gene: TRBV4-1; J gene: TRBJ1-1; CDR3 protein: CASSPRLGLSTEAFF; CDR3 DNA: TGCGCCAGCAGCCCCCGCTTAGGGTTGTCAACTGAAGCTTTCTTT
D gene: .; clone size: .; V gene: TRBV7-3; J gene: TRBJ1-3; CDR3 protein: CASSLRGRSGNTIYF; CDR3 DNA: TGTGCCAGCAGCTTAAGGGGGAGGAGTGGAAACACCATATATTTT
D gene: .; clone size: .; V gene: TRBV7-2; J gene: TRBJ2-7; CDR3 protein: CASSLATGAAVEQYF; CDR3 DNA: TGTGCCAGCAGCTTAGCGACGGGGGCGGCTGTCGAGCAGTACTTC
D gene: .; clone size: .; V gene: TRBV5-1; J gene: TRBJ2-7; CDR3 protein: CASSWLNEQYF; CDR3 DNA: TGCGCCAGCAGCTGGCTAAACGAGCAGTACTTC
D gene: .; clone size: .; V gene: TRBV6-5; J gene: TRBJ2-7; CDR3 protein: CASSYSASSSYEQYF; CDR3 DNA: TGTGCCAGCAGTTACTCGGCCAGTAGCTCCTACGAGCAGTACTTC
D gene: .; clone size: once; V gene: TRBV25-1; J gene: TRBJ1-3; CDR3 protein: CASGGVGSGNTIYF; CDR3 DNA: TGTGCCAGCGGAGGGGTGGGCTCTGGAAACACCATATATTTT
D gene: .; clone size: once; V gene: TRBV19; J gene: TRBJ1-1; CDR3 protein: CASSMKSNMNTEAFF; CDR3 DNA: TGTGCCAGTAGTATGAAGAGCAATATGAACACTGAAGCTTTCTTT